These 14 T cell receptor beta chains originate from one sample sequenced in a study of OX40 agonist ivuxolimab in advanced cancers. Clones were sequenced by immunoSEQ multiplex PCR, and TCRdb holds only the in-frame ones, with some missing. The repertoire includes about 100,000 clones, about nine tenths of them detected once, and about 0.15% sits in the top ten. This material consisted of CD4+ or CD8+ T cells sorted from blood, taken in a trial of the OX40 agonist ivuxolimab. Receptors originate from an adult with an advanced solid tumor such as melanoma, head and neck, liver or kidney cancer.

The gene calls are TRBV7-2 and TRBJ2-7, with 9 bases lining up with TRBD1. This CDR3 spans 15 amino acids. J lost 3 bases, V lost 3 bases, and 6 bases had no gene match. CDR1 is SGHTA, CDR2 FQGNSA, per germline. CDR3 loop: CASSFPTTGGYEQYF. The CDR3, as DNA: TGTGCCAGCAGCTTTCCGACGACAGGGGGCTACGAGCAGTACTTC.

This clone has a single count. The CDR3 nucleotides are TGTGCCAGTAGCAGCCAAGAGACCCAGTACTTC. Residues: CASSSQETQYF. V is TRBV19 and J is TRBJ2-5; D remains unclear. The CDR3 contains 11 residues. Trimming took 6 bases from V and 1 from J, leaving 3 bases between them. The germline V gene has CDR1 LNHDA and CDR2 SQIVND (reference sequence).

The chain has TRBV19 and TRBJ1-6, with 12 bases matching TRBD1. The CDR3 contains 15 residues. CDR1 and CDR2 from the germline V gene are LNHDA and SQIVND (reference sequence). V shed 5 bases and J 10 bases; nucleotides not matched to a gene: 6. The CDR3 is CASSVGQGARSPLHF. The CDR3 DNA reads as TGTGCCAGTAGTGTGGGACAGGGGGCGAGATCACCCCTCCACTTT.

This chain joins TRBV11-2 and TRBJ2-7; D is perhaps TRBD1 or TRBD2 (5 bases each). Trimming removed 2 bases from V and 4 bases from J, with 12 bases in between. Germline loops: CDR1 SGHAT, CDR2 FQNNGV. The CDR3 loop spans 14 amino acids. The CDR3 nucleotides read TGTGCCAGCAGCTTACCCCGGGACGGGTACGAGCAGTACTTC. It translates to CASSLPRDGYEQYF.

This clone has more than one count but fewer than ten. V usage is TRBV28 and J usage is TRBJ1-2; 7 bases line up with TRBD1. The germline CDR1 and CDR2 sequences are MDHEN and SYDVKM. Trimming cost V 6 bases and J 8 bases; bases outside gene matches: 9. The CDR3 loop spans 13 amino acids. CDR3 coding DNA: TGTGCCAGCAGCGACGACAGGGCCCGCGGCTACACCTTC. It yields the protein CASSDDRARGYTF.

Here the CDR3 DNA reads TGTGCCTGGGGTTCGACAGGGACCCGGGGAGATACGCAGTATTTT. Residues: CAWGSTGTRGDTQYF. The gene calls are TRBV30 and TRBJ2-3, with TRBD1 matching over 7 bases. The ends lost 5 bases at V and 5 bases at J; junction bases unmatched: 13. CDR1 is GTSNPN and CDR2 is SVGIG in the germline V gene (reference sequence). The CDR3 loop spans 15 amino acids.

This chain joins TRBV4-1 and TRBJ2-5, with 9 bases that match TRBD1. Germline V gene sequence: CDR1 MGHRA, CDR2 YSYEKL. The J segment lost 1 base and the V segment lost 4 bases, leaving 7 bases of the junction unmatched. CDR3 length: 16 amino acids. In nucleotides, the CDR3 is TGCGCCAGCAGCCTGACGACAGGGGGGATCCAAGAGACCCAGTACTTC. This codes for CASSLTTGGIQETQYF.

The chain links TRBV2 to TRBJ2-5; possibly TRBD1 for D (6 bases). This CDR3 has 15 amino acids. Germline loops: CDR1 SNHLY, CDR2 FYNNEI. Trimming took 5 bases from V and 1 from J, leaving 14 bases between them. The CDR3 protein is CASSRIRGPQETQYF. As DNA, the CDR3 is TGTGCCAGCAGTCGAATCAGGGGACCCCAAGAGACCCAGTACTTC.

The CDR3 region is CASSWGTRGNQETQYF. CDR3 nucleotide sequence: TGTGCCAGCAGCTGGGGGACTAGGGGGAACCAAGAGACCCAGTACTTC. The J gene is TRBJ2-5, the V gene TRBV5-4; 8 nucleotides line up with TRBD2. The CDR3 is 16 amino acids. Germline lookup yields CDR1 SGHNT and CDR2 YYREEE (reference sequence). V trimming: 3 bases; J trimming: 0 bases; junction bases outside the gene matches: 7.

The table lists this clone with a few counts. This sequence joins TRBV11-3 and TRBJ2-2; D is ambiguous. The germline gives CDR1 SGHNT, CDR2 YENEEA. V was trimmed by 4 bases and J by 7 bases, leaving 10 bases between them. The CDR3 sequence is 13 residues long. The CDR3 sequence is CASSSRPGGELFF. CDR3 coding DNA: TGTGCCAGCAGCTCGCGACCGGGCGGGGAGCTGTTTTTT.

V usage is TRBV2 and J usage is TRBJ2-7; the D gene is possibly TRBD1 (6 bases). Germline CDR1 reads SNHLY; CDR2 reads FYNNEI. This CDR3 is built from 15 residues. V lost 4 bases to trimming and J lost 1 base, with 14 bases between them. The CDR3 DNA is TGTGCCAGCAGTGGAACCGGGACATATTCCTACGAGCAGTACTTC. Its protein is CASSGTGTYSYEQYF.

The chain employs TRBV7-8 and TRBJ1-5; possible D gene TRBD1, 6 bases. The V end lost 1 base, the J end lost 7 bases, and 17 bases lay between the germline ends. The CDR3 spans 16 residues. Per the germline V gene, CDR1 is SGHVS and CDR2 is FQNEAQ. CDR3 in DNA: TGTGCCAGCAGCTTAGGTTGGGGGGCTGTTTGGCAGCCCCAGCATTTT. This translates into CASSLGWGAVWQPQHF.

The rearrangement uses TRBV5-1 and TRBJ2-3; a weak D match, TRBD1 (5 bases). There are 14 residues in the CDR3. CDR1 and CDR2 (germline): SGHRS, YFSETQ. V was cut by 4 bases and J by 6 bases, with 15 bases left in between. CDR3 DNA sequence: TGCGCCAGCAGCCCCGACCCGCACAGGGATACGCAGTATTTT. This translates into CASSPDPHRDTQYF. The full variable domain, with the rest looked up from reference TRBV5-1 and TRBJ2-3, is KAGVTQTPRYLIKTRGQQVTLSCSPISGHRSVSWYQQTPGQGLQFLFEYFSETQRNKGNFPGRFSGRQFSNSRSEMNVSTLELGDSALYLCASSPDPHRDTQYFGPGTRLTVL.

The chain employs TRBV5-1 and TRBJ2-2; TRBD1 matches 7 bases. The trim removed 4 bases at V and 5 bases at J, leaving 8 bases unmatched. Per the germline V gene, CDR1 is SGHRS and CDR2 is YFSETQ. There are 15 residues in the CDR3. CDR3 DNA sequence: TGCGCCAGCAGCAGGGCAGGGGGAAGGACCGGGGAGCTGTTTTTT. Residues: CASSRAGGRTGELFF. Full variable domain (remainder filled in from reference TRBV5-1 and TRBJ2-2): KAGVTQTPRYLIKTRGQQVTLSCSPISGHRSVSWYQQTPGQGLQFLFEYFSETQRNKGNFPGRFSGRQFSNSRSEMNVSTLELGDSALYLCASSRAGGRTGELFFGEGSRLTVL.